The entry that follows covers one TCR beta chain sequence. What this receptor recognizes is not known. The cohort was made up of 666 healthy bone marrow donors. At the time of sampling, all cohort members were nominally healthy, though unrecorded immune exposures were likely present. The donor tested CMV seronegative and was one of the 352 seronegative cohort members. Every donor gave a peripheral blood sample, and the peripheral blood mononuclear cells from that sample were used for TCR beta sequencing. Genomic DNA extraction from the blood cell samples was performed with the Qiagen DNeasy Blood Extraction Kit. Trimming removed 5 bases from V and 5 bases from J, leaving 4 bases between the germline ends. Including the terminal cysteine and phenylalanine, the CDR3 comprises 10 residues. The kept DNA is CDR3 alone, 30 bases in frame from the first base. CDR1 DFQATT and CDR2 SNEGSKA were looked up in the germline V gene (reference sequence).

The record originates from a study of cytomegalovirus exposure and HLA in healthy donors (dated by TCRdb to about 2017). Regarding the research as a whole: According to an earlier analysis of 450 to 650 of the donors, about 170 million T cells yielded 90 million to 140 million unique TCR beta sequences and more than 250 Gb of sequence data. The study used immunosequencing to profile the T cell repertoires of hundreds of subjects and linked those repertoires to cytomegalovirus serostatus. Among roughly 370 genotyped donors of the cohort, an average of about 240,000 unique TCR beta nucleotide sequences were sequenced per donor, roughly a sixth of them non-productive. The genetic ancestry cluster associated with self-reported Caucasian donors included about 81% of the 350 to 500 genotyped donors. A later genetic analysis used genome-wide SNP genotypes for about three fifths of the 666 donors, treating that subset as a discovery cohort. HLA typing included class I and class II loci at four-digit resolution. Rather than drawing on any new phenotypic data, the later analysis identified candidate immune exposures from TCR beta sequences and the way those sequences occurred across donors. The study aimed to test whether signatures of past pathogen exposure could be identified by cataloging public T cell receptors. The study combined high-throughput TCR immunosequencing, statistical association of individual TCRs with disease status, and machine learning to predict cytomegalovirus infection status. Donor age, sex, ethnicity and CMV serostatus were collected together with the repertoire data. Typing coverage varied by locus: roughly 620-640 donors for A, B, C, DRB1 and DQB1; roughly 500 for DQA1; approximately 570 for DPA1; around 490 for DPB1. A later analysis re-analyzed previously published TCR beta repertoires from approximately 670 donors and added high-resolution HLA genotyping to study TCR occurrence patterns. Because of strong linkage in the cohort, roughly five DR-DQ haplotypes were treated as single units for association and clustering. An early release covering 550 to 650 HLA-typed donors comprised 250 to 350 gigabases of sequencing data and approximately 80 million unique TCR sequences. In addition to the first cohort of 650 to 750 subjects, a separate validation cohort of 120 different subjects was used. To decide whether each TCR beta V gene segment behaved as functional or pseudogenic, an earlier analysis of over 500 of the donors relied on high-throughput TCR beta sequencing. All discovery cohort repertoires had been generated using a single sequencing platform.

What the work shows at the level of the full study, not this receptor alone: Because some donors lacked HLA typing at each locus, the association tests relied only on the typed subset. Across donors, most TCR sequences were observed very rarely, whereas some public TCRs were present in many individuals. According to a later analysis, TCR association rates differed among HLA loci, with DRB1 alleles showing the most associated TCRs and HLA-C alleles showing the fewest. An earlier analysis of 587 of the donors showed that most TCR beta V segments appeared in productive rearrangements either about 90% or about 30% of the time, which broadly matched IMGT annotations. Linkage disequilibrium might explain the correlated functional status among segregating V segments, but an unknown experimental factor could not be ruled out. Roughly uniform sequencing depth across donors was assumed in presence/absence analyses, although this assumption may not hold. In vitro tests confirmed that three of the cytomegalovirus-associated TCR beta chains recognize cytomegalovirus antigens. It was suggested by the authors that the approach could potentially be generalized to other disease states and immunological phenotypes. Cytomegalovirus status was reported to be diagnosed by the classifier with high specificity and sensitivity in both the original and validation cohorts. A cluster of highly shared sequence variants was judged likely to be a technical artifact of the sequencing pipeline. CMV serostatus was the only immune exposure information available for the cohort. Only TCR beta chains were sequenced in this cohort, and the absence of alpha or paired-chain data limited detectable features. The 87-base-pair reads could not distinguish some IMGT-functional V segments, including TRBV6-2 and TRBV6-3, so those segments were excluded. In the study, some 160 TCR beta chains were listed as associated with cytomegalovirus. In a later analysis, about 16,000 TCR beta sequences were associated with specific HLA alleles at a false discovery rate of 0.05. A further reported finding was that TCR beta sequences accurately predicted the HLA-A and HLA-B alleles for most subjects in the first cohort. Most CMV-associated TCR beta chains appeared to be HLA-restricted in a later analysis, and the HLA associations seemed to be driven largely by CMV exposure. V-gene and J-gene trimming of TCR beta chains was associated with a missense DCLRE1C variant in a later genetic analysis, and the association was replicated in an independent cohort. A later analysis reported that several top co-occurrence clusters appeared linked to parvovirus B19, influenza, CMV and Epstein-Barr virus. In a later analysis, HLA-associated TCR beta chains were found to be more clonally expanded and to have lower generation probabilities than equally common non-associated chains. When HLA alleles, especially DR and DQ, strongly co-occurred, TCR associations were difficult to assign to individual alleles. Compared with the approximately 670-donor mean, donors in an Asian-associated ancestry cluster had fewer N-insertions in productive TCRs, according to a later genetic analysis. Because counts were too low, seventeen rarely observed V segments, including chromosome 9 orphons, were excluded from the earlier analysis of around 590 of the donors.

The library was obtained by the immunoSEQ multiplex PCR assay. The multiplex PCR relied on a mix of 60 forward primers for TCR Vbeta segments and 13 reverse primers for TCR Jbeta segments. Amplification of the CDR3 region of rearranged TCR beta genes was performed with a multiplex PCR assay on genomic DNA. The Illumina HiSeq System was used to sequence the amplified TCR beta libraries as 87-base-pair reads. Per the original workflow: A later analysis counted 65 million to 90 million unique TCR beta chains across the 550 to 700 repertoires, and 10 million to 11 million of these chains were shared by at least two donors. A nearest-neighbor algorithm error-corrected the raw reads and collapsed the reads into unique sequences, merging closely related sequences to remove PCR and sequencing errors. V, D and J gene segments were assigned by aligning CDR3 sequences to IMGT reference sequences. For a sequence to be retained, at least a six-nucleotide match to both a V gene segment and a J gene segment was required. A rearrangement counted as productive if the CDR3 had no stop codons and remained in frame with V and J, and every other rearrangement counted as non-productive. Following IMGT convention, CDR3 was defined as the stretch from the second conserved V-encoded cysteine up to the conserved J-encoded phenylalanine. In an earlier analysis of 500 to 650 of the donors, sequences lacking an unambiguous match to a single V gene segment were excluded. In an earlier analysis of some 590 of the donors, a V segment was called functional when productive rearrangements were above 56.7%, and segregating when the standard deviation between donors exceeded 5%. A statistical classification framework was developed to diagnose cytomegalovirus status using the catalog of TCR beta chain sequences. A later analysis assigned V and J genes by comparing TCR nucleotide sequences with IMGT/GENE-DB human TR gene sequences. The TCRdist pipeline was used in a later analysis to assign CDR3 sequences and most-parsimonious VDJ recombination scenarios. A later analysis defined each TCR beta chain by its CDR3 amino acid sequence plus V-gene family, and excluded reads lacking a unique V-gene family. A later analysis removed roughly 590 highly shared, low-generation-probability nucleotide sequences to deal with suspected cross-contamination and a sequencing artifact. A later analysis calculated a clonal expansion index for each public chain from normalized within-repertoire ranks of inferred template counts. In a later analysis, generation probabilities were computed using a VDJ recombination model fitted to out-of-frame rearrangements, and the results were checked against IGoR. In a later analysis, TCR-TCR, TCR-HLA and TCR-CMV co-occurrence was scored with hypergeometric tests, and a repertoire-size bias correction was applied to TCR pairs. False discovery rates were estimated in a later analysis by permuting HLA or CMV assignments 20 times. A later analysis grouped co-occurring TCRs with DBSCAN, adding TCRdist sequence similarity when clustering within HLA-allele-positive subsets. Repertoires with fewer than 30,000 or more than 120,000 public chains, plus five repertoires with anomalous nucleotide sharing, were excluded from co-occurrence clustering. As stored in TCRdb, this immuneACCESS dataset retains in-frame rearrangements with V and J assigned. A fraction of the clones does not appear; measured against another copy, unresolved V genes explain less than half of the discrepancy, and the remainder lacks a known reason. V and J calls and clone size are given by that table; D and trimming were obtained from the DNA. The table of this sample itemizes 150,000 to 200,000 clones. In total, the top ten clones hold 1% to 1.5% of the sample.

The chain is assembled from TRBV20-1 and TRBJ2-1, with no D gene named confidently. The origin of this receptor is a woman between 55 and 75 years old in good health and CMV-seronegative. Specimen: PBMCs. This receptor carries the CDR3 CSASNNEQFF. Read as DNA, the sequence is TGCAGTGCTTCCAACAATGAGCAGTTCTTC.